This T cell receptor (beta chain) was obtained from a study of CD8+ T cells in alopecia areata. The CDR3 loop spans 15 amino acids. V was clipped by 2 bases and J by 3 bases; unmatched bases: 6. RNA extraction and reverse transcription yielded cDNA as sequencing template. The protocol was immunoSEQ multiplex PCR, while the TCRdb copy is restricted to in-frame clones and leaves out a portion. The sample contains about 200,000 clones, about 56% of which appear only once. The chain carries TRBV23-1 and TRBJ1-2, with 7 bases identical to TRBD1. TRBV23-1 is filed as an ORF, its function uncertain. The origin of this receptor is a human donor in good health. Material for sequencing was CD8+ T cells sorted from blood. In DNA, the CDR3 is TGCGCCAGCAGTCAAGCTCAGGGGGATGACTATGGCTACACCTTC. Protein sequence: CASSQAQGDDYGYTF.